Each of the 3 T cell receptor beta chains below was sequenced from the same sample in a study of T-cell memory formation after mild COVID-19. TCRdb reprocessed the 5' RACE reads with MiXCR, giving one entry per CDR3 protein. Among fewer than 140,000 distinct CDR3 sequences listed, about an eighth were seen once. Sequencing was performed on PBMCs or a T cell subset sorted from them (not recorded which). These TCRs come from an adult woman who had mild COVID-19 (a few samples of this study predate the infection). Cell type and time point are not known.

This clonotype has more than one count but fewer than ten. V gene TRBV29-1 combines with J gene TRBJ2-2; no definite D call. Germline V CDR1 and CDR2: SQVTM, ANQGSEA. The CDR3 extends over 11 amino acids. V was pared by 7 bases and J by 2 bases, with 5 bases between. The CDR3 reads CSGTNTGELFF. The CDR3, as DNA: TGCAGCGGCACAAACACCGGGGAGCTGTTTTTT.

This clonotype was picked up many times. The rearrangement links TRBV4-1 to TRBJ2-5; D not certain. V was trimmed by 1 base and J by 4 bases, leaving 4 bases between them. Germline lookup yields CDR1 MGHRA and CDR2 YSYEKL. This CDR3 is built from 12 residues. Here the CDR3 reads CASSQGGETQYF. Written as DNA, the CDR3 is TGCGCCAGCAGCCAAGGAGGAGAGACCCAGTACTTC.

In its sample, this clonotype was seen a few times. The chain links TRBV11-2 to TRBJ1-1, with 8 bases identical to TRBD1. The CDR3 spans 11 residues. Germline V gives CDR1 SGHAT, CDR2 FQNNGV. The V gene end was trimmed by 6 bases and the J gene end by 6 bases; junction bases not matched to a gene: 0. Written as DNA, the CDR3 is TGTGCCAGCAGACAGGGGGCTGAAGCTTTCTTT. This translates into CASRQGAEAFF.